Here is one T cell receptor beta chain with its context. Antigen specificity is unknown. The data belong to a study of STAT3 mutations in large granular lymphocyte leukemia. Study findings and constraints: A small but highly pathogenic clone may have been missed. At least one immunodominant TCR beta clonotype appeared in every T-cell large granular lymphocyte leukemia patient. All newly emerging clones after therapy were STAT3 wild type. Clonal expansion was inferred from samples taken at other timepoints. Some patients had dominant TCR clones larger than their STAT3 mutant burden.

Sequenced by immunoSEQ multiplex PCR; TCRdb stores in-frame clones only, minus some. The sample shows under 25,000 clones, around 93% of them seen only once. CDR3 length: 14 residues. V lost 9 bases and J 1 base, leaving 15 bases between the germline ends. Germline V gene lookup returns CDR1 MGHDK and CDR2 SYGVNS. The sequence derives from a man aged 55 to 69 with T-cell large granular lymphocyte leukemia. Some clones in this sample may be carry-over from other donors' samples. Sequencing input: peripheral blood mononuclear cells. The V and J genes are TRBV25-1 and TRBJ1-1, with D tentatively TRBD1 (5 bases). CDR3 loop: CASSSRVGNTEAFF. In DNA form, the CDR3 reads TGTGCCAGTTCTAGCAGGGTGGGGAACACTGAAGCTTTCTTT.